This T cell receptor (beta chain) was captured by sequencing in a study of blood T cell repertoires in COVID-19. Assay used: immunoSEQ multiplex PCR; TCRdb lists only in-frame clones, some missing. Of around 80,000 clones listed, approximately 80% are singletons. The CDR3 runs 12 residues. Germline loops: CDR1 MNHEY, CDR2 SVGAGI. V gave up 5 bases and J gave up 6 bases, with 10 bases separating them. This TCR came from a woman over 75 with acute or convalescent COVID-19. The sequenced sample consisted of peripheral blood. The chain employs TRBV6-5 and TRBJ1-2; perhaps TRBD1 as D (6 bases). The CDR3 spells CASSPQGHGYTF. The DNA of the CDR3 is TGTGCCAGCAGTCCACAGGGACATGGCTACACCTTC.